The 29 T cell receptor beta chains listed next were all sequenced from one sample in a study of cytomegalovirus exposure and HLA in healthy donors. Both 60 Vbeta primers and 13 Jbeta primers went into the PCR. Assay: immunoSEQ multiplex PCR; the TCRdb copy retains only in-frame clones and omits some. Of around 180,000 clones in the sample, about 76% are singletons; the top ten hold 1.6%. Sequenced material: PBMCs. The source is a woman in her forties or fifties in good health and CMV-seronegative.

This clone came up a few times. This sequence joins TRBV6-5 and TRBJ1-2; TRBD1 aligns across 11 bases. There are 15 residues in the CDR3. Germline V lookup: CDR1 MNHEY, CDR2 SVGAGI. After removal of 5 bases from V and 6 bases from J, the junction contained 8 bases not matched to a gene. The CDR3 spells CASSAQDRGLDGYTF. The CDR3 DNA follows: TGTGCCAGCAGTGCACAGGACAGGGGGCTTGATGGCTACACCTTC.

The table lists this clone with a count of one. V and J are TRBV5-1 and TRBJ1-1; TRBD1 might be the D (5 bases). The CDR3 sequence is 15 residues long. Germline CDR1 reads SGHRS; CDR2 reads YFSETQ. Trimming left V 2 bases short and J 0 bases short, with 11 bases between. The CDR3 spells CASSFKDMMNTEAFF. In nucleotides, the CDR3 is TGCGCCAGCAGCTTCAAGGACATGATGAACACTGAAGCTTTCTTT.

The chain uses TRBV6-1 and TRBJ2-7; TRBD2 might be the D (5 bases). Per germline, CDR1 MNHNS and CDR2 SASEGT. CDR3 size: 12 residues. V was cut by 5 bases and J by 7 bases, with 12 bases left in between. This CDR3 reads CASSFLTGEQYF. CDR3 in DNA: TGTGCCAGCAGTTTCTTGACGGGAGAGCAGTACTTC.

This rearrangement joins TRBV9 to TRBJ2-1, with a weak D call TRBD2 (6 bases). CDR1 SGDLS and CDR2 YYNGEE come from the germline V gene. Deletions cut 3 bases from V and 3 bases from J, with 16 bases between. The CDR3 sequence is 16 residues long. CDR3 sequence reads: CASSESGELIYNEQFF. For the CDR3, the DNA is TGTGCCAGCAGCGAATCGGGAGAGTTAATCTACAATGAGCAGTTCTTC.

The V gene is TRBV4-1, the J gene TRBJ2-7; 16 positions agree with TRBD2. The CDR3 extends over 18 amino acids. The ends lost 1 base at V and 4 bases at J; junction bases unmatched: 7. Germline V lookup: CDR1 MGHRA, CDR2 YSYEKL. CDR3 coding DNA: TGCGCCAGCAGCCAAGGCGGGACTAGCGGGGGGGGTCTTTACGAGCAGTACTTC. It is translated as CASSQGGTSGGGLYEQYF.

This clone was detected once. The V and J genes are TRBV19 and TRBJ1-4, with TRBD1 matching over 7 bases. CDR1 and CDR2 (germline): LNHDA, SQIVND (reference sequence). The junction had 6 bases not matched to a gene; V was cut back by 9 bases and J by 5 bases. The CDR3 sequence is 13 residues long. Here the CDR3 reads CASRDSINEKLFF. CDR3 in DNA: TGTGCCAGCCGGGACAGTATAAATGAAAAACTGTTTTTT.

The chain couples TRBV11-2 to TRBJ2-7; D uncertain. V was trimmed by 8 bases and J by 6 bases, leaving 8 bases between them. Germline V gene lookup returns CDR1 SGHAT and CDR2 FQNNGV. The CDR3 contains 10 residues. CDR3 amino acids: CASSRREQYF. DNA of the CDR3: TGTGCCAGCTCTAGGCGCGAGCAGTACTTC.

Only a few counts were recorded for this clone. This chain's CDR3 is CASNTGLQGDTEAFF. The DNA for the CDR3 is TGTGCCAGCAACACAGGTCTGCAGGGGGACACTGAAGCTTTCTTT. This sequence joins TRBV13 and TRBJ1-1, with 7 bases matching TRBD1. The CDR3 loop spans 15 amino acids. Germline V gene lookup returns CDR1 PRHDT and CDR2 FYEKMQ (reference sequence). V shed 7 bases, J shed 3 bases, and the junction held 11 bases outside the gene matches.

The chain joins TRBV7-9 to TRBJ1-1, with no clear D. CDR1 and CDR2 from the germline V gene are SEHNR and FQNEAQ (reference sequence). Trimming pared 4 bases from V and 6 bases from J, leaving 12 bases between. The CDR3 has 13 residues. CDR3 sequence: CASSSPLGPEAFF. In DNA, the CDR3 is TGTGCCAGCAGCTCCCCCCTAGGCCCTGAAGCTTTCTTT.

V is TRBV2 and J is TRBJ2-5; a weak D match, TRBD2 (6 bases). The length of the CDR3 is 12 residues. Germline V gene lookup returns CDR1 SNHLY and CDR2 FYNNEI. Trimming took off 8 bases at V and 9 bases at J, with 16 bases between the two ends. This chain's CDR3 is CASGGTPEAQYF. The CDR3 DNA follows: TGTGCCAGCGGCGGGACTCCTGAGGCCCAGTACTTC.

This clone has more than one count but fewer than ten. The chain has TRBV2 and TRBJ1-4; D is possibly TRBD1 (5 bases). Trimming cost V 2 bases and J 5 bases, with 12 bases left between them. Germline values: CDR1 SNHLY, CDR2 FYNNEI. The CDR3 runs 15 residues. The CDR3 nucleotides are TGTGCCAGCAGTGAAAGGAAAGGGGTCAATGAAAAACTGTTTTTT. Translation gives CASSERKGVNEKLFF.

The chain uses TRBV5-4 and TRBJ2-5; TRBD1 matches 8 bases. V was clipped by 2 bases and J by 1 base; unmatched bases: 7. The CDR3 has 16 amino acids. The V gene's germline CDR1 is SGHNT and CDR2 YYREEE (reference sequence). Here the CDR3 reads CASSFPDRGRQETQYF. The DNA for the CDR3 is TGTGCCAGCAGCTTCCCCGACAGGGGCCGCCAAGAGACCCAGTACTTC.

This clone was picked up a small number of times. The V call is TRBV9, the J call TRBJ1-6, with 9 nucleotides matching TRBD1. The CDR3 runs 16 residues. Trimming at V came to 2 bases and at J to 8 bases, leaving 8 bases not matched to a gene. Germline V gene data show CDR1 as SGDLS and CDR2 as YYNGEE. CDR3 in DNA: TGTGCCAGCAGCGTTGGACAGGGGATTAAGGATTCACCCCTCCACTTT. As protein: CASSVGQGIKDSPLHF.

The rearrangement uses TRBV6-1 and TRBJ1-5; D uncertain. Germline V gives CDR1 MNHNS, CDR2 SASEGT. The ends were cut back, 11 bases at V and 5 bases at J, with 10 bases in the middle. This CDR3 is 11 amino acids long. The CDR3 spells CAQMVDQPQHF. Here the CDR3 DNA reads TGTGCCCAGATGGTTGATCAGCCCCAGCATTTT.

This clone came up a few times. This rearrangement joins TRBV10-3 to TRBJ2-7; D gene unclear. V was trimmed by 0 bases and J by 2 bases, leaving 11 bases between them. Germline loops: CDR1 ENHRY, CDR2 SYGVKD. The CDR3 spans 15 residues. The CDR3 region is CAISESVTGAYEQYF. In nucleotides, the CDR3 is TGTGCCATCAGTGAGTCGGTCACCGGAGCCTACGAGCAGTACTTC.

The chain combines TRBV25-1 with TRBJ2-5; TRBD1 agrees at 10 bases. Trimming removed 1 base from V and 7 bases from J; junction bases left unmatched: 9. This CDR3 is 16 amino acids long. Germline values: CDR1 MGHDK, CDR2 SYGVNS. The DNA of the CDR3 is TGTGCCAGCAGTGAATCAGAGGGACAGGGGAGAAGGACCCAGTACTTC. Translating it yields CASSESEGQGRRTQYF.

V usage is TRBV5-1 and J usage is TRBJ1-1; unclear D gene. Trimming shortened V by 0 bases and J by 6 bases, and 12 bases separated the two germline ends. The CDR3 is 14 residues long. Per germline, CDR1 SGHRS and CDR2 YFSETQ. The CDR3 here is CASSLVPGESEAFF. The CDR3 DNA reads TGCGCCAGCAGCTTGGTCCCGGGTGAATCTGAAGCTTTCTTT.

V is TRBV7-9 and J is TRBJ1-5, with 8 bases fitting TRBD1. V lost 6 bases to trimming and J lost 2 bases; unmatched junction nucleotides: 3. Germline values: CDR1 SEHNR, CDR2 FQNEAQ (reference sequence). This CDR3 contains 14 residues. CDR3 in DNA: TGTGCCAGCAGTGACAGGGGTCGCAATCAGCCCCAGCATTTT. Its protein product is CASSDRGRNQPQHF.

This chain connects TRBV9 to TRBJ2-7; possibly TRBD1 for D (7 bases). Germline V gene lookup returns CDR1 SGDLS and CDR2 YYNGEE. The CDR3 is 14 amino acids. The V end lost 2 bases, the J end lost 2 bases, and 11 bases lay between the germline ends. CDR3 coding DNA: TGTGCCAGCAGCGTTCAGGGGGGAACCTACGAGCAGTACTTC. It codes for CASSVQGGTYEQYF.

This chain connects TRBV4-2 to TRBJ2-2; TRBD2 matches at 7 bases. The CDR3 extends over 14 amino acids. The germline CDR1 and CDR2 sequences are LGHNA and YNFKEQ. Trimming removed 8 bases from V and 5 bases from J; junction bases left unmatched: 8. The CDR3 sequence is CASGGEWGTGELFF. The CDR3 bases are TGTGCCAGCGGGGGGGAGTGGGGTACCGGGGAGCTGTTTTTT.

The chain uses TRBV7-9 and TRBJ2-3; 7 bases are shared with TRBD1. CDR1 is SEHNR, CDR2 FQNEAQ, per germline (reference sequence). The CDR3 runs to 15 residues. Unmatched junction bases numbered 10, after V lost 5 bases and J lost 5 bases. The CDR3 DNA follows: TGTGCCAGCAGCCCATACGAGGGGGCCCGAGATACGCAGTATTTT. This codes for CASSPYEGARDTQYF.

Comment on this clone: Other DNA sequences in the sample encode the same CDR3. V gene TRBV5-1 combines with J gene TRBJ1-2; the match to TRBD1 covers 7 bases. Looked up from germline, CDR1 is SGHRS and CDR2 is YFSETQ. The junction had 3 bases not matched to a gene; V was cut back by 3 bases and J by 7 bases. The CDR3 has 12 amino acids. CDR3 sequence reads: CASSSDRSGYTF. Written as DNA, the CDR3 is TGCGCCAGCAGCTCGGACAGGTCTGGCTACACCTTC.

The gene calls are TRBV27 and TRBJ2-5; 11 bases match TRBD2. Germline CDR1 and CDR2: MNHEY and SMNVEV (reference sequence). CDR3 length equals 17 residues. After removal of 5 bases from V and 1 base from J, the junction contained 9 bases not matched to a gene. CDR3 coding DNA: TGTGCCAGCAGTCTAAGGGCTAGCGGGAGGTCCCAAGAGACCCAGTACTTC. Translation: CASSLRASGRSQETQYF.

The rearrangement links TRBV5-1 to TRBJ2-3, with a possible D match to TRBD2 (7 bases). V was clipped by 3 bases and J by 2 bases, with 16 bases between them. Germline-derived CDR1 and CDR2 are SGHRS and YFSETQ. The CDR3 sequence is 16 residues long. The CDR3 loop is CASSWGGRTSTDTQYF. CDR3 bases: TGCGCCAGCAGCTGGGGGGGCAGGACTTCCACAGATACGCAGTATTTT.

This chain links TRBV7-9 with TRBJ2-5; 10 nucleotides match TRBD1. CDR1 is SEHNR and CDR2 is FQNEAQ in the germline V gene (reference sequence). The CDR3 sequence is 17 residues long. V dropped 5 bases and J dropped 5; count of bases not matched to a gene: 14. The CDR3 nucleotides are TGTGCCAGCAGCCCCAGGGTAAGGACAGGGGGACGGGAGACCCAGTACTTC. Translating gives CASSPRVRTGGRETQYF.

The chain uses TRBV11-1 and TRBJ2-7; 7 bases are shared with TRBD2. CDR3 size: 14 residues. Germline V gives CDR1 SGHAT, CDR2 FQDESV (reference sequence). The V segment lost 2 bases and the J segment 1 base; nucleotides outside the gene matches: 2. The CDR3 loop is CASSLFGGSYEQYF. The CDR3 DNA reads TGTGCCAGCAGCTTATTCGGGGGGTCCTACGAGCAGTACTTC.

In this sample, this clone turned up a few times. The chain has TRBV2 and TRBJ1-5, with D possibly TRBD1 on 6 matching bases. V was shortened by 2 bases and J by 2 bases, with 13 bases between the two germline ends. Germline values: CDR1 SNHLY, CDR2 FYNNEI. This CDR3 region has 16 residues. CDR3 sequence: CASSESPRQGNQPQHF. The DNA of the CDR3 is TGTGCCAGCAGTGAATCTCCCAGACAGGGCAATCAGCCCCAGCATTTT.

This clone was detected only once. The genes are TRBV4-1 and TRBJ2-3; D possibly corresponds to TRBD2 (6 bases). The germline gives CDR1 MGHRA, CDR2 YSYEKL. V was trimmed by 1 base and J by 0 bases, leaving 17 bases between them. The CDR3 length is 18 residues. The CDR3 here is CASSQVKARDVSTDTQYF. The CDR3 region has the DNA TGCGCCAGCAGCCAAGTGAAGGCGCGGGACGTTAGCACAGATACGCAGTATTTT.

The V and J genes are TRBV5-6 and TRBJ1-5; D ambiguous. The length of the CDR3 is 16 residues. Germline V gene sequence: CDR1 SGHDT, CDR2 YYEEEE. V was shortened by 0 bases and J by 0 bases, with 10 bases between the two germline ends. This chain's CDR3 is CASSLGRLDSNQPQHF. In DNA form, the CDR3 reads TGTGCCAGCAGCTTGGGGAGGTTGGATAGCAATCAGCCCCAGCATTTT.